Presented here are 5 T cell receptor beta chains from one specimen sequenced in a study of cytotoxic CD8 clonotypes in ibrutinib-treated CLL (dated by TCRdb to the early 2020s). Library preparation employed the immunoSEQ multiplex PCR assay. TCRdb stores this immuneACCESS table with in-frame sequences only. Part of the clones is absent; in the studies checked, under half of the shortfall reflects unresolved V genes, and no reason is known for the rest. The sample includes about 28,000 clones, with less than 75% observed a single time. Of the sample, over 4.5% falls within the top ten clones. The sample was PBMCs, taken before ibrutinib treatment. The receptors were sampled from a human donor with chronic lymphocytic leukemia.

The rearrangement uses TRBV6-1 and TRBJ1-2; D remains unclear. Trimming stripped 8 bases from V and 7 bases from J, with 8 bases between. This CDR3 is 10 amino acids long. Germline CDR1 MNHNS, CDR2 SASEGT. The CDR3 nucleotides read TGTGCCAGCGCCATTACTGGCTACACCTTC. Its translation: CASAITGYTF.

The chain links TRBV9 to TRBJ2-1, with D possibly matching TRBD2 (7 bases). The CDR3 covers 19 residues. Between the trimmed V and J ends, which lost 0 bases and 5 bases, there was a span of 24 bases. The germline V gene encodes CDR1 SGDLS and CDR2 YYNGEE. CDR3 residues: CASSVAGLGGPGKNNEQFF. In DNA form, the CDR3 reads TGTGCCAGCAGCGTAGCTGGGTTGGGGGGGCCCGGGAAGAACAATGAGCAGTTCTTC.

This clone is large by share. V is TRBV15 and J is TRBJ1-1, with D possibly being TRBD1 (5 bases). Germline V CDR1 and CDR2: LNHNV, YYDKDF (reference sequence). CDR3 length: 14 amino acids. Trimming cost V 0 bases and J 6 bases, with 11 bases left between them. The CDR3 bases are TGTGCCACCAGCAGAGATTTTGGGGCCCCTGAAGCTTTCTTT. It translates to CATSRDFGAPEAFF. Full variable domain (rest looked up from reference TRBV15 and TRBJ1-1): DAMVIQNPRYQVTQFGKPVTLSCSQTLNHNVMYWYQQKSSQAPKLLFHYYDKDFNNEADTPDNFQSRRPNTSFCFLDIRSPGLGDTAMYLCATSRDFGAPEAFFGQGTRLTVV.

A few counts support this clone. This chain connects TRBV5-1 to TRBJ2-2; perhaps TRBD2 as D (6 bases). This CDR3 is 13 amino acids long. V lost 7 bases, J lost 5 bases, and 12 bases lay in between. Germline V gives CDR1 SGHRS, CDR2 YFSETQ. CDR3 protein: CASGTGGTGELFF. The CDR3 DNA reads TGCGCCAGCGGTACTGGGGGGACCGGGGAGCTGTTTTTT.

The chain has TRBV10-3 and TRBJ2-3; D is unresolved. The V gene's germline CDR1 is ENHRY and CDR2 SYGVKD. V was cut by 3 bases and J by 0 bases, with 7 bases left in between. CDR3 size: 14 residues. The CDR3 loop is CAISEARSTDTQYF. The CDR3 DNA is TGTGCCATCAGTGAAGCCAGAAGCACAGATACGCAGTATTTT.